These T cell receptor beta chains were read from a single sample in a study of cytomegalovirus exposure and HLA in healthy donors. The protocol was immunoSEQ multiplex PCR, while the TCRdb copy is restricted to in-frame clones and leaves out a portion. The sample lists roughly 130,000 clones, roughly four fifths seen once, with about 2.5% in the top ten. The sequencing sample was made of PBMCs. These TCRs come from a boy between 2 and 15 years old in good health and CMV-seronegative. Each CDR3 is given with its conserved first and last residue. Each record gives: CDR3 DNA, CDR3 protein, clone size, D gene, V gene, J gene. A D gene is named only where the DNA matches it firmly. The size entry is marked missing in some rows and otherwise reads once, few, many or a size class.

cdr3_nt: TGTGCCAGCAGCGCACAGGGGGTAGGTCTAAAGTACACTGAAGCTTTCTTT; cdr3_aa: CASSAQGVGLKYTEAFF; clone_size: -; d_call: TRBD1; v_call: TRBV13; j_call: TRBJ1-1
cdr3_nt: TGCGCCAGCAGCGGTCAGGTACAGCCGAACACTGAAGCTTTCTTT; cdr3_aa: CASSGQVQPNTEAFF; clone_size: -; d_call: -; v_call: TRBV5-1; j_call: TRBJ1-1
cdr3_nt: TGTGCCAGCAGTTACCGGGACAGGGGGCGTGGCTACACCTTC; cdr3_aa: CASSYRDRGRGYTF; clone_size: -; d_call: TRBD1; v_call: TRBV6-5; j_call: TRBJ1-2
cdr3_nt: TGTGCCAGCACCTACGGGCAGGGTGATGGCTACACCTTC; cdr3_aa: CASTYGQGDGYTF; clone_size: -; d_call: -; v_call: TRBV6-6; j_call: TRBJ1-2
cdr3_nt: TGTGCCAGCAGCTTAACCGGGAGACTTCACCCCGAAGCTTTCTTT; cdr3_aa: CASSLTGRLHPEAFF; clone_size: -; d_call: -; v_call: TRBV5-8; j_call: TRBJ1-1
cdr3_nt: TGTGCCAGCAGTGTTACCTCGAGCTCCTACAATGAGCAGTTCTTC; cdr3_aa: CASSVTSSSYNEQFF; clone_size: -; d_call: -; v_call: TRBV6-4; j_call: TRBJ2-1
cdr3_nt: TGTGCCAGCAGCCCAGGCTATTTTGGCTACACCTTC; cdr3_aa: CASSPGYFGYTF; clone_size: -; d_call: -; v_call: TRBV6-5; j_call: TRBJ1-2
cdr3_nt: TGTGCCAGCAGCTCGGTACTGGTCACAGATACGCAGTATTTT; cdr3_aa: CASSSVLVTDTQYF; clone_size: -; d_call: -; v_call: TRBV27; j_call: TRBJ2-3
cdr3_nt: TGCAGCGTCCCCGGGACTACTTTCTACGAGCAGTACTTC; cdr3_aa: CSVPGTTFYEQYF; clone_size: -; d_call: TRBD2; v_call: TRBV29-1; j_call: TRBJ2-7
cdr3_nt: TGCGCCAGCAGTTACCCAGGGGCTAGCGGGGCGGCTGGTGCATGGGATACGCAGTATTTT; cdr3_aa: CASSYPGASGAAGAWDTQYF; clone_size: -; d_call: TRBD2; v_call: TRBV5-1; j_call: TRBJ2-3
cdr3_nt: TGTGCCAGAGCGGGGAGCTCCTACAATGAGCAGTTCTTC; cdr3_aa: CARAGSSYNEQFF; clone_size: -; d_call: TRBD2; v_call: TRBV2; j_call: TRBJ2-1
cdr3_nt: TGCAGCGTTGGGGGAGGGATGAAAGAGACCCAGTACTTC; cdr3_aa: CSVGGGMKETQYF; clone_size: -; d_call: TRBD2; v_call: TRBV29-1; j_call: TRBJ2-5
cdr3_nt: TGTGCCAGCAGAAGCGAGTACCCTGTATTTAGTAGCGCTGAAGCTTTCTTT; cdr3_aa: CASRSEYPVFSSAEAFF; clone_size: -; d_call: -; v_call: TRBV5-5; j_call: TRBJ1-1
cdr3_nt: TGTGCCTGGAGCGGCCGGGGGTACTCCTACGAGCAGTACTTC; cdr3_aa: CAWSGRGYSYEQYF; clone_size: -; d_call: -; v_call: TRBV30; j_call: TRBJ2-7
cdr3_nt: TGTGCTAGTGGTCCTGACGCTACTATACTAAGAAACACCATATATTTT; cdr3_aa: CASGPDATILRNTIYF; clone_size: -; d_call: -; v_call: TRBV12-5; j_call: TRBJ1-3
cdr3_nt: TGTGCCAGCAGTTTATACCCTCGGACAGGGTTCTATAGCAATCAGCCCCAGCATTTT; cdr3_aa: CASSLYPRTGFYSNQPQHF; clone_size: -; d_call: TRBD1; v_call: TRBV27; j_call: TRBJ1-5
cdr3_nt: TGTGCCAGCAGCCAAGGGAGGCTACCCAGTTACGAGCAGTACTTC; cdr3_aa: CASSQGRLPSYEQYF; clone_size: -; d_call: -; v_call: TRBV14; j_call: TRBJ2-7
cdr3_nt: TGCGCCAGCAGCTGGGCACTAGCGGGGACCCTCAATGAGCAGTTCTTC; cdr3_aa: CASSWALAGTLNEQFF; clone_size: -; d_call: TRBD2; v_call: TRBV5-1; j_call: TRBJ2-1
cdr3_nt: TGTGCCATCAGTGAGTCGGTACTAGCGGGGGGGCGTATAGATACGCAGTATTTT; cdr3_aa: CAISESVLAGGRIDTQYF; clone_size: -; d_call: TRBD2; v_call: TRBV10-3; j_call: TRBJ2-3
cdr3_nt: TGTGCCAGCAGCACCCACAGGGGGACCTACGAGCAGTACTTC; cdr3_aa: CASSTHRGTYEQYF; clone_size: few; d_call: TRBD1; v_call: TRBV7-2; j_call: TRBJ2-7
cdr3_nt: TGTGCCAGCACCTTAGAGGGCGGCGGGGGGGCCGGGACCCAGTACTTC; cdr3_aa: CASTLEGGGGAGTQYF; clone_size: -; d_call: TRBD2; v_call: TRBV7-2; j_call: TRBJ2-5
cdr3_nt: TGTGCCAGTAGTATAAATGCCGGAGACTATGGCTACACCTTC; cdr3_aa: CASSINAGDYGYTF; clone_size: -; d_call: -; v_call: TRBV19; j_call: TRBJ1-2
cdr3_nt: TGTGCCAGCAGCTCTCACTGGGCGGGAGTAGGCGATGAGCAGTTCTTC; cdr3_aa: CASSSHWAGVGDEQFF; clone_size: -; d_call: TRBD2; v_call: TRBV9; j_call: TRBJ2-1
cdr3_nt: TGTGCCAGCGAGGACTCCACCTTC; cdr3_aa: CASEDSTF; clone_size: -; d_call: -; v_call: TRBV2; j_call: TRBJ1-2
cdr3_nt: TGTGCCAGCAGCCACACCCCCGATCTTTATCAGGAGACCCAGTACTTC; cdr3_aa: CASSHTPDLYQETQYF; clone_size: -; d_call: -; v_call: TRBV14; j_call: TRBJ2-5
cdr3_nt: TGTGCCAGCAGCCAAGAAACTAGCGGGAGTGAGACCCAGTACTTC; cdr3_aa: CASSQETSGSETQYF; clone_size: -; d_call: TRBD2; v_call: TRBV4-2; j_call: TRBJ2-5
cdr3_nt: TGTGCCATCCGGCGGGAGGGCCGCGCAGATACGCAGTATTTT; cdr3_aa: CAIRREGRADTQYF; clone_size: -; d_call: TRBD2; v_call: TRBV10-3; j_call: TRBJ2-3
cdr3_nt: TGCGCCAGCAGCCCCCTCACGACAGGGGGCCCCACAGATACGCAGTATTTT; cdr3_aa: CASSPLTTGGPTDTQYF; clone_size: few; d_call: TRBD1; v_call: TRBV4-3; j_call: TRBJ2-3
cdr3_nt: TGTGCCAGCAGTTCGACAGGGGTGGGCTCCTACGAGCAGTACTTC; cdr3_aa: CASSSTGVGSYEQYF; clone_size: -; d_call: TRBD1; v_call: TRBV2; j_call: TRBJ2-7
cdr3_nt: TGTGCCAGCAGCTCTCCTCCAGATCCCGATGGCTACACCTTC; cdr3_aa: CASSSPPDPDGYTF; clone_size: -; d_call: -; v_call: TRBV7-2; j_call: TRBJ1-2
cdr3_nt: TGTGCCAGCAGCCCAACGGCGGGGGGACAGAATGAGCAGTTCTTC; cdr3_aa: CASSPTAGGQNEQFF; clone_size: -; d_call: -; v_call: TRBV6-4; j_call: TRBJ2-1
cdr3_nt: TGTGCCAGCAGCCAAGAGAATGCGGGGGACGGCTACACCTTC; cdr3_aa: CASSQENAGDGYTF; clone_size: -; d_call: -; v_call: TRBV5-5; j_call: TRBJ1-2
cdr3_nt: TGTGCCAGCCATGATGAGACTGAAGCTTTCTTT; cdr3_aa: CASHDETEAFF; clone_size: -; d_call: -; v_call: TRBV6-5; j_call: TRBJ1-1
cdr3_nt: TGTGCCAGCAGTTTATCGGAGTCCACTACCCGGGGCACTGAAGCTTTCTTT; cdr3_aa: CASSLSESTTRGTEAFF; clone_size: -; d_call: -; v_call: TRBV28; j_call: TRBJ1-1
cdr3_nt: TGTGCCAGCAGCCAAGCGCTGGAGGGGCGCGAGCAGTACTTC; cdr3_aa: CASSQALEGREQYF; clone_size: -; d_call: -; v_call: TRBV4-2; j_call: TRBJ2-7
cdr3_nt: TGTGCCATCAGTGAGGGGAGGGGCAAGTACTTC; cdr3_aa: CAISEGRGKYF; clone_size: few; d_call: TRBD2; v_call: TRBV10-3; j_call: TRBJ2-5
cdr3_nt: TGTGCCAGCAGCACGAGGGGAGGGTATGAGCAGTTCTTC; cdr3_aa: CASSTRGGYEQFF; clone_size: -; d_call: TRBD2; v_call: TRBV28; j_call: TRBJ2-1
cdr3_nt: TGCGCCAGCAGCTTGGACTCATCATGGAACACTGAAGCTTTCTTT; cdr3_aa: CASSLDSSWNTEAFF; clone_size: few; d_call: -; v_call: TRBV5-1; j_call: TRBJ1-1
cdr3_nt: TGTGCTACTGGCGGGGGGAACGGCTACACCTTC; cdr3_aa: CATGGGNGYTF; clone_size: -; d_call: -; v_call: TRBV4-2; j_call: TRBJ1-2
cdr3_nt: TGTGCCAGCAGCCGTGATGGCGGCGTTGCTTACACAGATACGCAGTATTTT; cdr3_aa: CASSRDGGVAYTDTQYF; clone_size: -; d_call: -; v_call: TRBV7-2; j_call: TRBJ2-3
cdr3_nt: TGTGCCAGCAGTCTTATTTCCCCATCTAATTGGGACAGGTCCTACGAGCAGTACTTC; cdr3_aa: CASSLISPSNWDRSYEQYF; clone_size: -; d_call: TRBD1; v_call: TRBV5-4; j_call: TRBJ2-7
cdr3_nt: TGTGCCACAGAAGACAGGGGGACTGAAGCTTTCTTT; cdr3_aa: CATEDRGTEAFF; clone_size: once; d_call: TRBD1; v_call: TRBV15; j_call: TRBJ1-1
cdr3_nt: TGTGCCAGCAGTTCTCTAGCGGGAGTTTCCACCGGGGAGCTGTTTTTT; cdr3_aa: CASSSLAGVSTGELFF; clone_size: -; d_call: TRBD2; v_call: TRBV6-6; j_call: TRBJ2-2
cdr3_nt: TGTGCCAGTAGTACGACAGTGAACACTGAAGCTTTCTTT; cdr3_aa: CASSTTVNTEAFF; clone_size: few; d_call: -; v_call: TRBV19; j_call: TRBJ1-1
cdr3_nt: TGCGCCAGCAGCTGGACAGGGGGGGAAGCTTTCTTT; cdr3_aa: CASSWTGGEAFF; clone_size: few; d_call: TRBD1; v_call: TRBV5-1; j_call: TRBJ1-1
cdr3_nt: TGCGCCAGCAGCCCCGGACTAGCGGGGGGGCCAAGCACAGATACGCAGTATTTT; cdr3_aa: CASSPGLAGGPSTDTQYF; clone_size: -; d_call: TRBD2; v_call: TRBV4-1; j_call: TRBJ2-3
cdr3_nt: TGTGCCAGCAGCCAACAAATCTCCCCGCCCTTCTTT; cdr3_aa: CASSQQISPPFF; clone_size: few; d_call: -; v_call: TRBV7-8; j_call: TRBJ1-1
cdr3_nt: TGTGCCAGCAGCCGACCTACAGGGAACACTGAAGCTTTCTTT; cdr3_aa: CASSRPTGNTEAFF; clone_size: few; d_call: -; v_call: TRBV5-4; j_call: TRBJ1-1
cdr3_nt: TGTGCCAGCAGTTTATCAGGGGGCAGGACTGAAGCTTTCTTT; cdr3_aa: CASSLSGGRTEAFF; clone_size: -; d_call: TRBD1; v_call: TRBV27; j_call: TRBJ1-1
cdr3_nt: TGTGCCAGCAGCACGGGACAGGGCTACGGGGAGCTGTTTTTT; cdr3_aa: CASSTGQGYGELFF; clone_size: -; d_call: TRBD1; v_call: TRBV5-4; j_call: TRBJ2-2